This T cell receptor beta chain was found in a study of blood T cell repertoires in COVID-19. Per the authors' pipeline: The assay estimated nucleated cells by amplifying reference gene primers. Clones were sequenced by immunoSEQ multiplex PCR, and TCRdb holds only the in-frame ones, with some missing. Clonal size and the V and J genes are those of that table, whereas D and trimming came from the DNA. The table has about 210,000 clones, around 82% seen once. This clone was seen just once. The specimen sequenced was peripheral blood. The TCR sequence derives from a woman in her thirties or forties with acute or convalescent COVID-19.

For the CDR3, the DNA is TGTGCCAGCAGCCAAAGCGGGGGGAACACCGGGGAGCTGTTTTTT. This gives the protein CASSQSGGNTGELFF. The chain uses TRBV7-3 and TRBJ2-2; 8 bases map to TRBD2. The CDR3 is 15 amino acids. Trimming cost V 5 bases and J 1 base; bases outside gene matches: 3. Germline V gives CDR1 SGHTA, CDR2 FQGTGA.